The rows below give T cell receptor beta chains drawn from one sample of a study of cytomegalovirus exposure and HLA in healthy donors. Profiling relied on immunoSEQ multiplex PCR, and the TCRdb table lists in-frame clones only, not all of them. The sample contains over 150,000 clones, roughly 79% of which appear only once. Sequencing was carried out using PBMCs. The receptor source for this set is a woman aged 45-59 years in good health and CMV-seronegative. The CDR3 runs from the conserved cysteine through the conserved F or W. D genes are given only for firm matches. A clone size is listed for some rows: how often the clone was seen (once, few, many), or a class if it is expanded.

>TRBJ2-1|TRBD2|TRBV5-6|-
CASSTVERGREQFF
TGTGCCAGCAGCACAGTGGAGCGGGGACGGGAGCAGTTCTTC
>TRBJ2-7|TRBD2|TRBV27|-
CASSILAGVGEQYF
TGTGCCAGCAGTATACTAGCGGGAGTTGGCGAGCAGTACTTC
>TRBJ1-1|TRBD1|TRBV25-1|few
CASSTLQGARAFF
TGTGCCAGCAGCACGTTACAGGGGGCGCGAGCTTTCTTT
>TRBJ1-1|TRBD1|TRBV19|few
CASSIDRGQGHTEAFF
TGTGCCAGTAGTATAGATCGAGGACAGGGGCACACTGAAGCTTTCTTT
>TRBJ1-2|-|TRBV12-5|-
CASGLGPANYGYTF
TGTGCTAGTGGTTTGGGGCCAGCTAACTATGGCTACACCTTC
>TRBJ1-5|TRBD1|TRBV4-2|few
CASSPRIDRGLGNQPQHF
TGTGCCAGCAGCCCTAGAATCGACAGGGGATTGGGCAATCAGCCCCAGCATTTT
>TRBJ2-5|TRBD2|TRBV5-5|-
CASSLVAGGPETQYF
TGTGCCAGCAGCTTGGTAGCGGGGGGGCCCGAGACCCAGTACTTC
>TRBJ2-7|-|TRBV6-6|-
CASSYSGLAPGGKQYF
TGTGCCAGCAGTTACTCGGGACTTGCACCCGGAGGGAAGCAGTACTTC
>TRBJ1-3|TRBD1|TRBV9|once
CASSVATGQTGHGNTIYF
TGTGCCAGCAGCGTAGCTACGGGACAGACCGGGCATGGAAACACCATATATTTT
>TRBJ2-5|-|TRBV6-6|-
CASIPGTRQETQYF
TGTGCCAGCATCCCCGGGACACGGCAAGAGACCCAGTACTTC
>TRBJ2-3|TRBD2|TRBV7-6|-
CASRGLAVSTDTQYF
TGTGCCAGCAGAGGGCTAGCGGTTAGCACAGATACGCAGTATTTT
>TRBJ1-5|-|TRBV7-2|-
CASSPYRPRGNQPQHF
TGTGCCAGCAGCCCTTACCGTCCCCGGGGAAATCAGCCCCAGCATTTT
>TRBJ1-1|-|TRBV18|-
CASSISAGAANTEAFF
TGTGCCAGCTCAATAAGTGCCGGAGCGGCAAACACTGAAGCTTTCTTT
>TRBJ1-2|TRBD1|TRBV27|-
CASRPGTGDGYTF
TGTGCCAGCAGGCCCGGGACAGGAGATGGCTACACCTTC
>TRBJ1-2|-|TRBV28|-
CASSEGGFYGYTF
TGTGCCAGCAGTGAGGGCGGTTTCTATGGCTACACCTTC
>TRBJ2-1|TRBD2|TRBV5-4|once
CASSSKLAGGWNEQFF
TGTGCCAGCAGCTCCAAACTAGCGGGGGGGTGGAATGAGCAGTTCTTC
>TRBJ2-1|-|TRBV7-2|few
CASSFYSNEQFF
TGTGCCAGCAGCTTCTACAGTAATGAGCAGTTCTTC
>TRBJ1-2|-|TRBV7-9|-
CASSLDTNYGYTF
TGTGCCAGCAGCTTGGACACGAACTATGGCTACACCTTC
>TRBJ2-5|-|TRBV6-1|-
CASSEDAGWETQYF
TGTGCCAGCAGTGAAGATGCAGGGTGGGAGACCCAGTACTTC
>TRBJ1-2|TRBD1|TRBV5-1|-
CASSLTQGAINGYTF
TGCGCCAGCAGCTTGACACAGGGGGCCATTAATGGCTACACCTTC
>TRBJ1-1|TRBD1|TRBV5-1|-
CASSQEGQIMNTEAFF
TGCGCCAGCAGCCAAGAGGGACAGATAATGAACACTGAAGCTTTCTTT
>TRBJ1-1|-|TRBV29-1|-
CSVDMNTEAFF
TGCAGCGTTGATATGAACACTGAAGCTTTCTTT
>TRBJ2-7|TRBD1|TRBV5-5|-
CASSFTGQVISYEQYF
TGTGCCAGCAGCTTCACCGGACAGGTGATCTCCTACGAGCAGTACTTC
>TRBJ1-1|-|TRBV10-3|-
CAINRAGDTEAFF
TGTGCCATTAACAGGGCAGGAGACACTGAAGCTTTCTTT
>TRBJ2-6|-|TRBV27|-
CASSLLFMSSGANVLTF
TGTGCCAGCAGTTTACTTTTTATGAGCTCTGGGGCCAACGTCCTGACTTTC
>TRBJ2-1|TRBD2|TRBV19|-
CASSIGSSGRADEQFF
TGTGCCAGTAGTATAGGAAGTAGCGGGAGGGCGGATGAGCAGTTCTTC
>TRBJ2-1|TRBD2|TRBV6-6|few
CASSYSGNTYNEQFF
TGTGCCAGCAGTTACAGCGGGAACACCTACAATGAGCAGTTCTTC
>TRBJ2-5|TRBD1|TRBV11-3|once
CASSLRGLETQYF
TGTGCCAGCAGCTTAAGGGGGCTAGAGACCCAGTACTTC
>TRBJ2-7|TRBD2|TRBV18|-
CASSPSGRADEQYF
TGTGCCAGCTCACCTAGCGGGAGGGCCGACGAGCAGTACTTC
>TRBJ2-7|-|TRBV5-6|-
CASSSTRGAASYEQYF
TGTGCCAGCAGCTCCACACGGGGGGCCGCCTCCTACGAGCAGTACTTC
>TRBJ2-1|TRBD2|TRBV7-2|once
CASSLEGSGNQFF
TGTGCCAGCAGCTTAGAGGGTAGCGGGAACCAGTTCTTC
>TRBJ1-2|-|TRBV5-6|-
CASSLSRDGYGYTF
TGTGCCAGCAGCTTGAGCAGGGATGGCTATGGCTACACCTTC
>TRBJ2-7|TRBD2|TRBV10-3|few
CAISEGAGGSSYEQYF
TGTGCCATCAGTGAAGGGGCGGGGGGGAGCTCCTACGAGCAGTACTTC
>TRBJ1-3|-|TRBV5-4|-
CASSFGHGSGNTIYF
TGTGCCAGCAGCTTTGGGCACGGCTCTGGAAACACCATATATTTT
>TRBJ2-3|-|TRBV19|-
CASRSVDSPYDTQYF
TGTGCCAGTAGAAGCGTGGACAGCCCTTATGATACGCAGTATTTT
>TRBJ1-2|TRBD1|TRBV5-1|few
CASSWTGAGNYGYTF
TGCGCCAGCAGCTGGACAGGGGCGGGGAACTATGGCTACACCTTC
>TRBJ1-1|-|TRBV7-3|-
CASSLTSRYANTEAFF
TGTGCCAGCAGCTTAACGTCGAGGTACGCGAACACTGAAGCTTTCTTT
>TRBJ1-3|TRBD1|TRBV2|-
CASSGQAVSGNTIYF
TGTGCCAGCTCGGGACAGGCCGTCTCTGGAAACACCATATATTTT
>TRBJ1-1|-|TRBV11-3|-
CASSFRALTEAFF
TGTGCCAGCAGCTTCAGGGCCCTAACTGAAGCTTTCTTT
>TRBJ1-5|TRBD1|TRBV7-2|-
CASSLSTGLKQPQHF
TGTGCCAGCAGCCTATCGACAGGGTTGAAGCAGCCCCAGCATTTT
>TRBJ1-5|-|TRBV6-4|-
CASSDRGCKYVNQPQHF
TGTGCCAGCAGTGACAGGGGCTGCAAATACGTCAATCAGCCCCAGCATTTT
>TRBJ1-1|TRBD1|TRBV6-1|-
CASRADRGTEAFF
TGTGCCAGCAGAGCCGACAGGGGCACTGAAGCTTTCTTT
>TRBJ2-4|-|TRBV28|-
CASSSLRGAKNIQYF
TGTGCCAGCAGTTCCCTCAGGGGTGCCAAAAACATTCAGTACTTC
>TRBJ2-7|TRBD1|TRBV15|few
CATSRDRGYEQYF
TGTGCCACCAGCCGGGACAGGGGCTACGAGCAGTACTTC
>TRBJ2-1|TRBD1|TRBV6-6|few
CASSYIRGLNEQFF
TGTGCCAGCAGTTACATCAGGGGGCTCAATGAGCAGTTCTTC
>TRBJ2-1|-|TRBV7-6|-
CASSPKAGLGGEQFF
TGTGCCAGCAGCCCAAAAGCGGGTTTAGGAGGGGAGCAGTTCTTC
>TRBJ1-5|-|TRBV19|-
CASSISGPQHF
TGTGCCAGTAGTATTTCCGGGCCCCAGCATTTT
>TRBJ2-1|TRBD1|TRBV30|-
CAWSGDSINNEQFF
TGTGCCTGGAGTGGGGACAGCATAAACAATGAGCAGTTCTTC
>TRBJ2-1|TRBD2|TRBV12-5|-
CASGPSGGAGNEQFF
TGTGCTAGTGGTCCCAGCGGGGGGGCCGGGAATGAGCAGTTCTTC
>TRBJ2-3|-|TRBV2|-
CASSPGSVSGTQYF
TGTGCCAGCAGTCCAGGGTCAGTTTCGGGTACGCAGTATTTT
>TRBJ2-7|TRBD2|TRBV19|-
CASSTDSGRAYEQYF
TGTGCCAGTAGTACTGATAGCGGGAGGGCCTACGAGCAGTACTTC
>TRBJ1-5|-|TRBV27|-
CASSLSSGNQPQHF
TGTGCCAGCAGTTTATCATCGGGGAATCAGCCCCAGCATTTT
>TRBJ1-1|-|TRBV7-9|-
CSSSLDQGSAFF
TGTTCCAGCAGCTTAGATCAGGGTTCTGCTTTCTTT
>TRBJ2-7|-|TRBV5-6|-
CASSFGTREDEQYF
TGTGCCAGCAGCTTTGGAACCAGGGAGGACGAGCAGTACTTC
>TRBJ2-5|TRBD2|TRBV5-1|-
CASSFTGTSGGGETQYF
TGCGCCAGCAGCTTTACCGGGACTAGCGGGGGCGGGGAGACCCAGTACTTC
>TRBJ2-3|TRBD2|TRBV7-9|once
CASSPGLAGKTDTQYF
TGTGCCAGCAGTCCAGGACTAGCGGGAAAGACAGATACGCAGTATTTT
>TRBJ2-7|-|TRBV2|once
CASSEGQDPFYEQYF
TGTGCCAGCAGTGAAGGACAGGACCCGTTCTACGAGCAGTACTTC
>TRBJ2-2|-|TRBV13|-
CASSLGLISGNTGELFF
TGTGCCAGCAGCTTAGGGCTAATAAGCGGTAACACCGGGGAGCTGTTTTTT
>TRBJ1-2|-|TRBV7-8|medium-sized
CASSFEGARDGYTF
TGTGCCAGCAGCTTCGAAGGGGCCAGGGATGGCTACACCTTC